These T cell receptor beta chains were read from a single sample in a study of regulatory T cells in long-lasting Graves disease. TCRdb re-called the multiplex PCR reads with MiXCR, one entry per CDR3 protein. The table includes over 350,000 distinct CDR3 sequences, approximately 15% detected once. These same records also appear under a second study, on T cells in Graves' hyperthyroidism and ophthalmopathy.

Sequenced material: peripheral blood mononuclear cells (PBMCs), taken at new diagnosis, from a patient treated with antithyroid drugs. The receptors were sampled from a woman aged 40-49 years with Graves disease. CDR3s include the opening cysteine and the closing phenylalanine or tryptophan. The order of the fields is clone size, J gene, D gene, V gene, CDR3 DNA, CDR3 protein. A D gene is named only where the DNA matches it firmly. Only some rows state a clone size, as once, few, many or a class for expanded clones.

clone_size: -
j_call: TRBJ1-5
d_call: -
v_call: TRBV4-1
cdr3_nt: TGCGCCAGCAGCCAAGGCGTGCTCGGCAATCAGCCCCAGCATTTT
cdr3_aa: CASSQGVLGNQPQHF

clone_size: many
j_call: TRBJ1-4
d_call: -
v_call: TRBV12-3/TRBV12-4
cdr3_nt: TGTGCCAGCAGCGCTCTAGACGCCCACCGAAGGGAAAAACTGTTTTTT
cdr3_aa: CASSALDAHRREKLFF

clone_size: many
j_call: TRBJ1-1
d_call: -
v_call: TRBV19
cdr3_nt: TGTGCCAGTAGTGGACCGGGGAGCACTGAAGCTTTCTTT
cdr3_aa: CASSGPGSTEAFF

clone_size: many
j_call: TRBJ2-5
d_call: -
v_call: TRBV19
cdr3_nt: TGTGCCAGTAGTATGGACATACGCCGGGAGGAGACCCAGTACTTC
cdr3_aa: CASSMDIRREETQYF

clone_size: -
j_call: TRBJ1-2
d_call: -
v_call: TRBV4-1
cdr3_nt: TGCGCCAGCAGCCCCTGGACCGAGTACTATGGCTACACCTTC
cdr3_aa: CASSPWTEYYGYTF

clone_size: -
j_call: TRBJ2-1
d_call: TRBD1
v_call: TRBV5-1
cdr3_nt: TGCGCCAGCAGCTTGGGGACAGGGATCAATGAGCAGTTCTTC
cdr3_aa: CASSLGTGINEQFF

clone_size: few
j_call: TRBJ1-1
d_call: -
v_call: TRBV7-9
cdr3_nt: TGTGCCAGCAGCTTATTCTCTAACAGGGTCGAGGGCACTGAAGCTTTCTTT
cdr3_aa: CASSLFSNRVEGTEAFF

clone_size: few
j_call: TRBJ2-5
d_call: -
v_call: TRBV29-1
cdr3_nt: TGCAGCGTCGTTCAGGACCAAGAGACCCAGTACTTC
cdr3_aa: CSVVQDQETQYF

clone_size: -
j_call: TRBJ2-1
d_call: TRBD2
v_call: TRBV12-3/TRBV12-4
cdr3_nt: TGTGCCAGCAGCGGGACTAGCGGGGGGGCGGGATCCTACAATGAGCAGTTCTTC
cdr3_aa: CASSGTSGGAGSYNEQFF

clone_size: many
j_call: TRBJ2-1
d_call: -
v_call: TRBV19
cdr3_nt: TGTGCCAGTAGTGACAGGATCTACAATGAGCAGTTCTTC
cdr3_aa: CASSDRIYNEQFF

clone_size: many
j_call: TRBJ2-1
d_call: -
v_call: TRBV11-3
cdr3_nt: TGTGCCAGCAGCTTAGGCCCTAGAATTTTCTTC
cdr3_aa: CASSLGPRIFF

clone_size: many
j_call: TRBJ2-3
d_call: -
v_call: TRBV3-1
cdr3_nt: TGTGCCAGCAGCCAGGCGGACCCGGGGGATACGCAGTATTTT
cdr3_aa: CASSQADPGDTQYF

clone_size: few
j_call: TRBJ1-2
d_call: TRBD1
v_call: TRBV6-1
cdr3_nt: TGTGCCATCCGGACAGGGTTAACCCCTGGCTATGGCTACACCTTC
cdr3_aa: CAIRTGLTPGYGYTF

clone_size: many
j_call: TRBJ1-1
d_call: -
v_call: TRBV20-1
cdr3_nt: TGCAGTGCTAGAGATCGACGGCACAAGAACACTGAAGCTTTCTTT
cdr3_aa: CSARDRRHKNTEAFF

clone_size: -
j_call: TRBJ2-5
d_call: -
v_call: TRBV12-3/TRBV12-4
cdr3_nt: TGTGCCAGCACGCAAGCCCCTAAAGAGACCCAGTACTTC
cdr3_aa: CASTQAPKETQYF

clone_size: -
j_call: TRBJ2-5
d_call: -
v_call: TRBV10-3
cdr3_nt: TGTGCCATCAGTGAGGGAGAGGCGTCGGGGGAGACCCAGTACTTC
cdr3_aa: CAISEGEASGETQYF

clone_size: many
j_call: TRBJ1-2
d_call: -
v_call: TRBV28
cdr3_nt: TGTGCCAGCAGTTTCGACGGACGGTGGGACTATGGCTACACCTTC
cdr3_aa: CASSFDGRWDYGYTF

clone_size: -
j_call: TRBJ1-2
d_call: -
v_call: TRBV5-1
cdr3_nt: TGCGCCAGCAGCCCACAGGGATCTGACTATGGCTACACCTTC
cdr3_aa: CASSPQGSDYGYTF

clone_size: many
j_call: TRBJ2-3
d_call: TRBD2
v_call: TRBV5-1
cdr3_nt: TGCGCCAGCAGCTTGTCTACGAGCGGGAAAACAGATACGCAGTATTTT
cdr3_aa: CASSLSTSGKTDTQYF

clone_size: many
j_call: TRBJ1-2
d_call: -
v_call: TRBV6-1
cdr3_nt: TGTGCCAGCAGTGATTGGACAGCCAACTATGGCTACACCTTC
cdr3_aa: CASSDWTANYGYTF

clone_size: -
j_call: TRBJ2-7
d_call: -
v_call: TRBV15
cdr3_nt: TGTGCCACCAGCAGAGACACGTCGAGCCACTACGAGCAGTACTTC
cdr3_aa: CATSRDTSSHYEQYF

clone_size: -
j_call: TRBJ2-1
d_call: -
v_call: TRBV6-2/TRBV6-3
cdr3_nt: TGTGCCAGCAGTTTGGAGGGGTCGAGCTCCTACAATGAGCAGTTCTTC
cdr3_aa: CASSLEGSSSYNEQFF

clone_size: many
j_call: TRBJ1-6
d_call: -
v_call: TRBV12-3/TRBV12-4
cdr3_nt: TGTGCCAGCAGTTGGGGGCAGGGTGTTGGTTCACCCCTCCACTTT
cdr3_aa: CASSWGQGVGSPLHF